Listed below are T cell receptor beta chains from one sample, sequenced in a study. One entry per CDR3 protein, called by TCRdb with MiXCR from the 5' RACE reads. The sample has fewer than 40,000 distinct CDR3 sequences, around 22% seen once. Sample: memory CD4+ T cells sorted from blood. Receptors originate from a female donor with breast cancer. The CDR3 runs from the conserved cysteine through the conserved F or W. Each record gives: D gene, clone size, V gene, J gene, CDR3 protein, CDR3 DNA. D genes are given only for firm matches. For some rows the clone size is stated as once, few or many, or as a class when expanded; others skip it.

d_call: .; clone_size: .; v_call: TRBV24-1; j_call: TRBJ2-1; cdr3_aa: CATSDIQGQMEQFF; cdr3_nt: TGTGCCACCAGTGATATTCAGGGGCAGATGGAGCAGTTCTTC
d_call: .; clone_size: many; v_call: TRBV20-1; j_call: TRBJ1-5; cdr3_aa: CSAYEGNNQPQHF; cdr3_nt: TGCAGTGCTTACGAGGGAAACAATCAGCCCCAGCATTTT
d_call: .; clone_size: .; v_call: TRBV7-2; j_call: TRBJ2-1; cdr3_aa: CASRSLNEQFF; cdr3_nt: TGTGCCAGCAGGTCCCTCAATGAGCAGTTCTTC
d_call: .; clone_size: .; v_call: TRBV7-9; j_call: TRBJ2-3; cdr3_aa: CASSPPVSLQRMDTLYF; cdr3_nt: TGTGCCAGCAGCCCCCCGGTCAGTCTACAGAGGATGGATACGCTGTATTTT
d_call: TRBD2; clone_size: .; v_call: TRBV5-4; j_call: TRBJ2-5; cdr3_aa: CASSLLAGGGTQYF; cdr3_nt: TGTGCCAGCAGCTTACTAGCGGGGGGGGGGACCCAGTACTTC
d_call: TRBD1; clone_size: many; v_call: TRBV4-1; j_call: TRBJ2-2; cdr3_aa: CASSQVGQGVGGELFF; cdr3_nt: TGCGCCAGCAGCCAAGTCGGACAGGGGGTCGGCGGGGAGCTGTTTTTT
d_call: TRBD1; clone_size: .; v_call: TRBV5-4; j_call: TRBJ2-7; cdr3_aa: CASSLTGVPYEQYF; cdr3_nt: TGTGCCAGCAGCTTAACAGGGGTCCCCTACGAGCAGTACTTC
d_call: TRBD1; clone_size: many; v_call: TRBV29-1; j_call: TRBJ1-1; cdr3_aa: CSVVVGGLAFF; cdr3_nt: TGCAGCGTTGTAGTAGGGGGCCTAGCTTTCTTT
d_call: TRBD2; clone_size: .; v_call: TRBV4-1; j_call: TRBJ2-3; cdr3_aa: CASSQDGLAGSDTQYF; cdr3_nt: TGCGCCAGCAGCCAAGATGGACTAGCGGGGTCAGATACGCAGTATTTT
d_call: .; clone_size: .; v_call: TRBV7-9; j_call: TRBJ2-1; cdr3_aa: CACSKTGLLYNEQFF; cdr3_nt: TGTGCCTGCAGCAAGACAGGACTCCTCTACAATGAGCAGTTCTTC
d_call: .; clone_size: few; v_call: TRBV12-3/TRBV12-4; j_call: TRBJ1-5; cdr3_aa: CASTRSTPGPQHF; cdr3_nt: TGTGCCAGCACCAGATCGACCCCCGGGCCCCAGCATTTT
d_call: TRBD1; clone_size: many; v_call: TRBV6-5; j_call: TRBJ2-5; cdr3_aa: CASSYSGQEETQYF; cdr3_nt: TGTGCCAGCAGTTACTCGGGACAGGAAGAGACCCAGTACTTC
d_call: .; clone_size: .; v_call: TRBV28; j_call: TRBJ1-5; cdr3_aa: CASSLWGDHTLHF; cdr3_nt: TGTGCCAGCAGTTTATGGGGGGACCACACTTTGCATTTT
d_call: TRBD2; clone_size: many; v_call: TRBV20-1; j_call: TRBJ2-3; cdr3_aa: CSAKGLAGATDTQYF; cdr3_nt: TGCAGTGCGAAGGGACTAGCGGGGGCCACAGATACGCAGTATTTT
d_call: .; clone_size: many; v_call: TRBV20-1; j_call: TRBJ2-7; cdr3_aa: CSARQGYPYEQYF; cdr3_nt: TGCAGTGCTAGGCAGGGTTACCCCTACGAGCAGTACTTC
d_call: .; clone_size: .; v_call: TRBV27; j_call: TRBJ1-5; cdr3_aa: CASSFPFRRGNSNQPQHF; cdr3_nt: TGTGCCAGCAGTTTCCCCTTTCGCAGGGGAAATAGCAATCAGCCCCAGCATTTT
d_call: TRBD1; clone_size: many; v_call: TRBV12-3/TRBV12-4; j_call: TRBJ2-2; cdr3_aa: CASSPRTGTNTGELFF; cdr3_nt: TGTGCCAGCAGTCCCCGGACAGGGACGAACACCGGGGAGCTGTTTTTT
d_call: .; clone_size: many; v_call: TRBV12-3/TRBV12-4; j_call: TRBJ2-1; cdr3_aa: CASRIRLSYNEQFF; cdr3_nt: TGTGCCAGCAGAATACGCCTGTCCTACAATGAGCAGTTCTTC
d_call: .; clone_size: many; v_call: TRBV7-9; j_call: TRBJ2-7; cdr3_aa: CASSFGPAYEQYF; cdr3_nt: TGTGCCAGCAGCTTTGGTCCAGCCTACGAGCAGTACTTC
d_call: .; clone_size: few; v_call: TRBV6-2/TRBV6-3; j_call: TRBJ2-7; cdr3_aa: CASSTGISSSYEQYF; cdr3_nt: TGTGCCAGCAGCACCGGGATCTCGAGCTCCTACGAGCAGTACTTC
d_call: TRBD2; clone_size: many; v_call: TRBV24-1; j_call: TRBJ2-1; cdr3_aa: CATRTSGYNEQFF; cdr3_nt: TGTGCCACAAGGACTAGCGGATACAATGAGCAGTTCTTC
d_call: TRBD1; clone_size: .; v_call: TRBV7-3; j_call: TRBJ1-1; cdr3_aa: CASRLDRGTEAFF; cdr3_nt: TGTGCCAGCAGGTTAGACAGGGGGACTGAAGCTTTCTTT
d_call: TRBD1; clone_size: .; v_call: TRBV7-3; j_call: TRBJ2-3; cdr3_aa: CASSGTGRSADTQYF; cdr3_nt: TGTGCCAGCAGCGGGACAGGTCGGTCGGCAGATACGCAGTATTTT
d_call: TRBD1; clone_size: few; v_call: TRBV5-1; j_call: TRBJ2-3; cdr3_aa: CASSGLGGEQPTDTQYF; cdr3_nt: TGCGCCAGCAGCGGGCTAGGGGGCGAGCAACCAACAGATACGCAGTATTTT
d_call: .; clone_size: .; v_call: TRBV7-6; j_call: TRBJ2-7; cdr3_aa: CASSPGPYEQYF; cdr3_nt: TGTGCCAGCAGCCCGGGCCCCTACGAGCAGTACTTC
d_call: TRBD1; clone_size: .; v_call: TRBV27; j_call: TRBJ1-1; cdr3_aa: CASSHYYGPLGQGASRTEAFF; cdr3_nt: TGTGCCAGCAGTCACTACTACGGACCGTTGGGACAGGGGGCGTCGAGAACTGAAGCTTTCTTT
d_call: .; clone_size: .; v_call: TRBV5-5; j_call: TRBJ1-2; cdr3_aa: CASSSTVYYGYTF; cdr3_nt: TGTGCCAGCAGCTCGACAGTATACTATGGCTACACCTTC
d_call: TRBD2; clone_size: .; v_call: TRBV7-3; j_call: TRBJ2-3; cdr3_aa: CASTVGGGPQYF; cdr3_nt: TGTGCCAGCACTGTGGGCGGGGGTCCGCAGTATTTT
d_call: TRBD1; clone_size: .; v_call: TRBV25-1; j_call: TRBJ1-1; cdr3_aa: CASSVGTGGTEAFF; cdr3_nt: TGTGCCAGCAGTGTGGGGACAGGGGGGACTGAAGCTTTCTTT
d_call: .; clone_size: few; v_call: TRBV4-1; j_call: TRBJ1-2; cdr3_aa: CASSPRGRQGYTF; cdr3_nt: TGCGCCAGCAGCCCCCGGGGCCGGCAGGGCTACACCTTC
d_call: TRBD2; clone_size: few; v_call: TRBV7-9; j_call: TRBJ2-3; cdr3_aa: CASSLYPRTSGRSTDTQYF; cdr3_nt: TGTGCCAGCAGCTTATACCCCCGGACTAGCGGACGAAGCACAGATACGCAGTATTTT
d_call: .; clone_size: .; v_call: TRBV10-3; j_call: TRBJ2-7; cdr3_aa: CAISASQGVPYEQYF; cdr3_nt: TGTGCCATCAGTGCCTCCCAGGGAGTCCCCTACGAGCAGTACTTC
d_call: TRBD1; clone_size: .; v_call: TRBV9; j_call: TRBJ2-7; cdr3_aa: CASSVGRQGAYEQYF; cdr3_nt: TGTGCCAGCAGCGTAGGAAGACAGGGGGCCTACGAGCAGTACTTC
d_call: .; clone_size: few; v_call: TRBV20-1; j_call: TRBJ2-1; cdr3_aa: CSATPGVGDEQFF; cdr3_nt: TGCAGTGCTACCCCAGGGGTAGGCGATGAGCAGTTCTTC
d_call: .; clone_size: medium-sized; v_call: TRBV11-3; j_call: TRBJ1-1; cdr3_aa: CASSLGDTEAFF; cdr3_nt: TGTGCCAGCAGCTTGGGTGACACTGAAGCTTTCTTT
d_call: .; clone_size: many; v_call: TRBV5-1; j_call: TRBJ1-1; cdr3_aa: CASSLDPGNTEAFF; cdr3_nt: TGCGCCAGCAGCTTGGATCCGGGGAACACTGAAGCTTTCTTT
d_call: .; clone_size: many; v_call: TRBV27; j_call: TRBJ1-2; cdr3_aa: CASSFGGRGYTF; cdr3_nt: TGTGCCAGCAGTTTTGGGGGACGGGGCTACACCTTC
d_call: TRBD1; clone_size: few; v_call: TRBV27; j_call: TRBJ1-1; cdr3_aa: CANIRGRGTEAFF; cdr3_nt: TGTGCCAACATCAGGGGGCGCGGAACTGAAGCTTTCTTT
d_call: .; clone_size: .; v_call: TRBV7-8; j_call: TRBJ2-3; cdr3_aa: CASIHESDTQYF; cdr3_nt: TGTGCCAGCATTCATGAATCAGATACGCAGTATTTT
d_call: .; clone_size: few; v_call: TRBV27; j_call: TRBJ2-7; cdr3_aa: CASGRGSYEQYF; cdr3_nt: TGTGCCAGCGGCAGGGGTTCCTACGAGCAGTACTTC
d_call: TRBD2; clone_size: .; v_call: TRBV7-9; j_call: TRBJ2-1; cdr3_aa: CASNLAGGEQFF; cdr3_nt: TGTGCCAGCAACTTAGCGGGGGGTGAGCAGTTCTTC
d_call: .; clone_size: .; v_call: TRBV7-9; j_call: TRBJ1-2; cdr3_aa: CASLPQERGYTF; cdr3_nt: TGTGCCAGCTTACCCCAAGAGCGGGGCTACACCTTC
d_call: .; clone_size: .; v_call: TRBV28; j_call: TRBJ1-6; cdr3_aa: CAESSYNSPLHF; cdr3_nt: TGTGCCGAGAGCTCCTATAATTCACCCCTCCACTTT
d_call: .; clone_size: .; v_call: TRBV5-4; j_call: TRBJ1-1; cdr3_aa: CASSLSDSRNVAFF; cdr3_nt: TGTGCCAGCAGCTTGTCCGACAGCAGAAATGTAGCTTTCTTT
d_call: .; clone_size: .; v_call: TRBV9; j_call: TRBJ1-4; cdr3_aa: CASSRGRANEKLFF; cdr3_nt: TGTGCCAGCAGCCGGGGTAGGGCTAATGAAAAACTGTTTTTT
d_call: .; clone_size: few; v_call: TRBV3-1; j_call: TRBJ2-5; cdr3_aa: CASSPFLGQETQYF; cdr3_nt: TGTGCCAGCAGCCCCTTTCTCGGCCAAGAGACCCAGTACTTC
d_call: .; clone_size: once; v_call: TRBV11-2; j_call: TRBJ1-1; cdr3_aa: CASSLDQYEQAIFEAFF; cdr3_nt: TGTGCCAGCAGCTTAGATCAATATGAACAGGCGATCTTTGAAGCTTTCTTT
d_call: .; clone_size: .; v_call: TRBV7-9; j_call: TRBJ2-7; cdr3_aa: CVSSFPPEAELFYEQYF; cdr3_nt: TGTGTCAGCAGCTTCCCCCCAGAGGCTGAGCTTTTCTACGAGCAGTACTTC
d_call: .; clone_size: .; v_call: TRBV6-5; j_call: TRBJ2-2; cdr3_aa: CTSSYGGAGGVPGELFF; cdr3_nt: TGTACCAGCAGTTACGGGGGGGCAGGGGGCGTCCCCGGGGAGCTGTTTTTT
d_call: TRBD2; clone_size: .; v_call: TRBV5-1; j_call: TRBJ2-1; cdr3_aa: CASSPGGIGGNEQFF; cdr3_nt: TGCGCCAGCAGCCCGGGGGGGATAGGGGGCAATGAGCAGTTCTTC